Listed here is a single T cell receptor beta chain. These data originate in a study of blood T cell repertoires in COVID-19. Source study methods: It was from reference gene primer amplification that nucleated cell counts were estimated. Sequencing used immunoSEQ multiplex PCR; TCRdb keeps in-frame clones, though not all of them. V and J calls and clone size are as listed in that table; D and trimming were resolved from the DNA. The sample holds around 620,000 clones; approximately 90% are singletons and the top ten take around 0.3%. CDR1 is MNHEY and CDR2 is SVGAGI in the germline V gene. The CDR3 is 16 amino acids. V was trimmed by 3 bases and J by 10 bases, leaving 21 bases between them.

The rearrangement links TRBV6-5 to TRBJ1-4; no reliable D call. This sequence originates from a woman aged 18-29 years with acute or convalescent COVID-19. Specimen: peripheral blood. Here the CDR3 reads CASSYTAGQARSKLFF. The DNA for the CDR3 is TGTGCCAGCAGTTATACAGCTGGGCAGGCCAGGTCAAAACTGTTTTTT.